These 21 T cell receptor beta chains were all obtained from the same sample, sequenced in a study of blood T cell repertoires in COVID-19. The table came from immunoSEQ multiplex PCR; TCRdb's copy has only in-frame clones and leaves some out. The data contain about 210,000 clones, about 86% of them singletons. The sequenced sample was peripheral blood. The receptor set was obtained from a man aged 18 to 30 with active or convalescent COVID-19.

The genes are TRBV15 and TRBJ2-7, with D perhaps TRBD1 (5 bases). The CDR3 length is 14 residues. The V end lost 0 bases, the J end lost 3 bases, and 9 bases lay between the germline ends. CDR1 LNHNV and CDR2 YYDKDF come from the germline V gene (reference sequence). The DNA of the CDR3 is TGTGCCACCAGCAGAGACAGGGTCAACTACGAGCAGTACTTC. Translated: CATSRDRVNYEQYF.

The rearrangement joins TRBV10-3 to TRBJ1-5; possible D gene TRBD1, 6 bases. Germline assignment: CDR1 ENHRY and CDR2 SYGVKD. V lost 0 bases, J lost 3 bases, and 12 bases lay in between. The CDR3 loop spans 16 amino acids. The CDR3 coding sequence is TGTGCCATCAGTGAGTCGAAGACAGGCCCCAATCAGCCCCAGCATTTT. Residues: CAISESKTGPNQPQHF.

The chain employs TRBV30 and TRBJ1-2, with 8 bases lining up with TRBD1. The CDR3 extends over 14 amino acids. Per germline, CDR1 GTSNPN and CDR2 SVGIG (reference sequence). The V segment lost 4 bases and the J segment 8 bases; nucleotides outside the gene matches: 12. The DNA of the CDR3 is TGTGCCTGGACCCCTCTTACAGGGGGGTCCGGCTACACCTTC. This encodes CAWTPLTGGSGYTF.

This chain joins TRBV4-1 and TRBJ1-1, with a possible D match to TRBD1 (5 bases). The CDR3 extends over 13 amino acids. The germline V gene encodes CDR1 MGHRA and CDR2 YSYEKL. Trimming took off 0 bases at V and 9 bases at J, with 11 bases between the two ends. CDR3 loop: CASSQERGLKAFF. CDR3 nucleotide sequence: TGCGCCAGCAGCCAAGAAAGGGGCCTGAAAGCTTTCTTT.

This clone was seen only once. The CDR3 region is CASSPDSGTGELFF. DNA for the CDR3: TGTGCCAGCAGCCCGGACAGTGGGACCGGGGAGCTGTTTTTT. The chain carries TRBV11-3 and TRBJ2-2; D perhaps matches TRBD1 (6 bases). V was shortened by 5 bases and J by 5 bases, with 12 bases between the two germline ends. The CDR3 covers 14 residues. Germline-derived CDR1 and CDR2 are SGHNT and YENEEA.

The chain links TRBV5-1 to TRBJ1-4, with D tentatively TRBD1 (5 bases). V dropped 4 bases and J dropped 3 bases, with 16 bases sitting between them. The CDR3 is 16 amino acids. From germline, CDR1 is SGHRS and CDR2 YFSETQ. CDR3 in amino acids: CASSPPAGGANEKLFF. The CDR3 coding sequence is TGCGCCAGCAGCCCGCCCGCGGGGGGGGCTAATGAAAAACTGTTTTTT.

The chain combines TRBV3-1 (or the pseudogene TRBV3-2) with TRBJ2-5, with D hard to call. Trimming took off 3 bases at V and 1 base at J, with 12 bases between the two ends. Per the germline V gene, CDR1 is LGHDT and CDR2 is YNNKEL (reference sequence). CDR3 length equals 15 residues. CDR3 nucleotides: TGTGCCAGCAGCCAGGCCCTTGGGCCCCAAGAGACCCAGTACTTC. Translating it yields CASSQALGPQETQYF.

The rearrangement uses TRBV19 and TRBJ1-5; the match to TRBD1 covers 8 bases. V lost 7 bases and J lost 3; bases outside the gene matches: 17. Germline V gene lookup returns CDR1 LNHDA and CDR2 SQIVND (reference sequence). CDR3 length equals 18 residues. CDR3 sequence (DNA): TGTGCCAGTACCACGACAGGGGTCCCTCTAAACGTCAATCAGCCCCAGCATTTT. This gives the protein CASTTTGVPLNVNQPQHF.

The genes are TRBV6-5 and TRBJ2-1; 9 nucleotides agree with TRBD2. The germline V gene encodes CDR1 MNHEY and CDR2 SVGAGI. The CDR3 extends over 15 amino acids. The junction had 10 bases not matched to a gene; V was cut back by 8 bases and J by 5 bases. CDR3 in DNA: TGTGCCAGCCTCGCTAGCGGGAAAGGAAACAATGAGCAGTTCTTC. As protein: CASLASGKGNNEQFF.

V usage is TRBV18 and J usage is TRBJ2-7; 7 nucleotides line up with TRBD2. The CDR3 loop spans 14 amino acids. Trimming took 0 bases from V and 4 from J; bases not matched to a gene: 3. The germline V gene encodes CDR1 KGHSH and CDR2 LQKENI. The CDR3 sequence: CASSPPGGEYEQYF. CDR3 nucleotides: TGTGCCAGCTCACCACCGGGGGGGGAGTACGAGCAGTACTTC.

The chain recombines TRBV10-3 with TRBJ1-2, with 8 bases fitting TRBD1. This CDR3 spans 14 amino acids. With V trimmed by 6 bases and J by 0 bases, 3 bases remained unmatched. Germline V gives CDR1 ENHRY, CDR2 SYGVKD. CDR3 coding DNA: TGTGCCATCAGGGGACAGGAGACTAACTATGGCTACACCTTC. Its protein product is CAIRGQETNYGYTF.

J is TRBJ2-7 and V is TRBV2; a possible D gene is TRBD1 (6 bases). The CDR3 contains 14 residues. Trimming removed 7 bases at V and 2 bases at J, with 15 bases between. Germline CDR1 SNHLY, CDR2 FYNNEI. Here the CDR3 DNA reads TGTGCCAGCACAGGGGCGGAGGAGACCTACGAGCAGTACTTC. The encoded protein is CASTGAEETYEQYF.

This chain uses TRBV5-6 with TRBJ1-2; 9 positions match TRBD1. Per germline, CDR1 SGHDT and CDR2 YYEEEE. There are 15 residues in the CDR3. V was clipped by 4 bases and J by 0 bases; unmatched bases: 4. In DNA form, the CDR3 reads TGTGCCAGCAGCGAGACAGGGGGTTCTAACTATGGCTACACCTTC. Amino acid sequence: CASSETGGSNYGYTF.

V is TRBV5-8 and J is TRBJ2-7; 10 nucleotides line up with TRBD1. This CDR3 contains 15 residues. V lost 4 bases to trimming and J lost 7 bases; unmatched junction nucleotides: 11. CDR1 is SGHTS and CDR2 is YDEGEE in the germline V gene. The CDR3 sequence: CASSLTGQGLYEQYF. The DNA of the CDR3 is TGTGCCAGCAGCCTCACGGGACAGGGGTTGTATGAGCAGTACTTC.

The sample holds one count of this clone. The chain uses TRBV29-1 and TRBJ2-2, with TRBD2 matching 10 bases. Germline CDR1 SQVTM, CDR2 ANQGSEA. Trimming cost V 0 bases and J 9 bases; bases outside gene matches: 7. The CDR3 is 15 amino acids. The CDR3 reads CSVEDTSGAGRELFF. The CDR3, as DNA: TGCAGCGTTGAAGACACTAGCGGGGCAGGTCGGGAGCTGTTTTTT.

This rearrangement joins TRBV28 to TRBJ2-7, with TRBD1 identical over 7 bases. Germline CDR1 and CDR2: MDHEN and SYDVKM. V dropped 5 bases and J dropped 2; count of bases not matched to a gene: 18. This CDR3 comprises 18 residues. The CDR3 is CASSPTRVRTGNTYEQYF. The CDR3 DNA sequence: TGTGCCAGCAGTCCAACCCGCGTGCGGACAGGAAACACCTACGAGCAGTACTTC.

CDR3 in amino acids: CAISAGGAFSGNTIYF. The DNA of the CDR3 is TGTGCCATCAGTGCGGGAGGGGCCTTCTCTGGAAACACCATATATTTT. The chain employs TRBV10-3 and TRBJ1-3; maybe TRBD1 (5 bases). The length of the CDR3 is 16 residues. V lost 4 bases, J lost 0 bases, and 13 bases lay in between. The germline V gene has CDR1 ENHRY and CDR2 SYGVKD.

The chain carries TRBV12-5 and TRBJ2-3; unclear D gene. Germline V gene sequence: CDR1 LGHNT, CDR2 FRNRAP. With 5 bases removed from V and 1 base from J, the gap between germline ends came to 10 bases. The CDR3 is 14 amino acids. The CDR3 nucleotides read TGTGCTAGTGGTCACAACACCCGCACAGATACGCAGTATTTT. Translated, it gives CASGHNTRTDTQYF.

This chain uses TRBV28 with TRBJ2-1; TRBD1 aligns across 9 bases. Trimming at V came to 6 bases and at J to 1 base, leaving 4 bases not matched to a gene. The CDR3 extends over 15 amino acids. CDR1 and CDR2 from the germline V gene are MDHEN and SYDVKM. The CDR3 is CASRSGQGSYNEQFF. The CDR3 DNA reads as TGTGCCAGCAGATCCGGACAGGGGTCCTACAATGAGCAGTTCTTC.

This clone was seen a few times. The chain recombines TRBV5-5 with TRBJ2-1, with 14 bases identical to TRBD2. CDR3 size: 17 residues. V dropped 4 bases and J dropped 5; count of bases not matched to a gene: 8. In germline, CDR1 is SGHKS, CDR2 YYEKEE (reference sequence). In nucleotides, the CDR3 is TGTGCCAGCAGCAGGGGACTAGCGGGAGAGCGGAACAATGAGCAGTTCTTC. It is translated as CASSRGLAGERNNEQFF.

This chain connects TRBV3-1 (or the pseudogene TRBV3-2) to TRBJ1-1; 7 positions match TRBD1. V lost 5 bases to trimming and J lost 1 base; unmatched junction nucleotides: 7. The germline V gene encodes CDR1 LGHDT and CDR2 YNNKEL (reference sequence). The CDR3 runs to 15 residues. CDR3 in DNA: TGTGCCAGCAGCGCTACCGGGACAGAGAACACTGAAGCTTTCTTT. Residues: CASSATGTENTEAFF.